The 5 T cell receptor beta chains given below trace back to one sample, sequenced in a study of naive and memory T cell subsets (dated by TCRdb to about 2017). The study described a robust, sensitive protocol for amplifying, sequencing and analyzing TCRs, using 3' ligation of a UMI-containing oligonucleotide to TCR cDNA. Library preparation used 5' RACE. The sequencer was an Illumina MiSeq. The ligated cDNA was amplified in four rounds of PCR with nested alpha and beta constant region primers together with the SP2 primer. Through fastp at Q25 and MiXCR, TCRdb rebuilt clones from the public reads, retaining in-frame beta chains. Every entry covers one CDR3 protein and lists the most common genes and DNA from its rows. This sample holds roughly 30,000 distinct CDR3 sequences; 15% to 20% were observed only once. Jointly, the top ten make up around 2.7% of the sample. These receptors were obtained from a female donor in good health.

This clonotype has a count of ten or more. This sequence joins TRBV29-1 and TRBJ1-6; D is undetermined. The CDR3 length is 13 residues. V lost 7 bases to trimming and J lost 7 bases, with 14 bases between them. Germline loops: CDR1 SQVTM, CDR2 ANQGSEA. CDR3 DNA: TGCAGCGCCCGCACCACAACGAATTCACCCCTCCACTTT. Its translation: CSARTTTNSPLHF.

The chain carries TRBV20-1 and TRBJ2-3, with D unresolved. The germline V and J ends were trimmed by 0 bases and 0 bases, with 10 bases remaining between them. Germline V gene lookup returns CDR1 DFQATT and CDR2 SNEGSKA (reference sequence). The CDR3 sequence is 15 residues long. The CDR3 nucleotides read TGCAGTGCTAGAGACCCCTCGAATAGCACAGATACGCAGTATTTT. This codes for CSARDPSNSTDTQYF.

This clonotype is medium-sized. The chain has TRBV4-2 and TRBJ1-1; no clear D. The CDR3 is 12 amino acids. Germline V gene data show CDR1 as LGHNA and CDR2 as YNFKEQ. Deletions cut 1 base from V and 0 bases from J, with 0 bases between. The CDR3 sequence: CASSQVNTEAFF. The DNA of the CDR3 is TGTGCCAGCAGCCAAGTGAACACTGAAGCTTTCTTT.

V gene TRBV29-1 combines with J gene TRBJ2-5; 12 bases line up with TRBD2. V gave up 6 bases and J gave up 0 bases; unmatched junction bases: 8. CDR1 SQVTM and CDR2 ANQGSEA come from the germline V gene. There are 16 residues in the CDR3. In DNA, the CDR3 is TGCAGCGTCCAAAGGACTAGCGGGACGTACCAAGAGACCCAGTACTTC. The encoded protein is CSVQRTSGTYQETQYF. The complete variable domain, with remaining parts taken from reference TRBV29-1 and TRBJ2-5, reads SAVISQKPSRDICQRGTSLTIQCQVDSQVTMMFWYRQQPGQSLTLIATANQGSEATYESGFVIDKFPISRPNLTFSTLTVSNMSPEDSSIYLCSVQRTSGTYQETQYFGPGTRLLVL.

This clonotype was picked up a small number of times. The chain carries TRBV6-5 and TRBJ1-2, with 8 bases lining up with TRBD1. Germline CDR1 is MNHEY and CDR2 is SVGAGI. The CDR3 runs 16 residues. J lost 4 bases, V lost 4 bases, and 11 bases had no gene match. The CDR3 spells CASSSPARQGPYGYTF. As DNA, the CDR3 is TGTGCCAGCAGTTCCCCCGCCCGACAGGGGCCCTATGGCTACACCTTC.